The clone carrying this T cell receptor (beta chain) was recorded once. What it recognizes is unknown. The data stem from a study of graft-versus-host responses after intestinal transplantation. Points from the study as a whole: Clonal ratios of graft-versus-host to host-versus-graft in allografts were high for patients exhibiting graft-donor T cell macrochimerism. Circulating GvH clone levels at their peak were associated with HvG declines (early post-transplant). GvH clones turned up in recipient marrow; some had shown up first in ileum or blood.

Assay: immunoSEQ multiplex PCR; the TCRdb copy retains only in-frame clones and omits some. Among more than 70,000 clones listed, approximately 78% were seen once. Per germline, CDR1 MNHEY and CDR2 SVGAGI. The CDR3 consists of 14 residues. Trimming took 8 bases from V and 7 from J, leaving 19 bases between them. The chain couples TRBV6-5 to TRBJ2-3; tentatively, D is TRBD1 (6 bases). This TCR came from a human donor who received an intestinal transplant. Sample: unstimulated CD4+ T cells sorted from spleen or lymph node cells, taken before intestinal transplant. The CDR3, as DNA: TGTGCCAGCCGCGGAGCAGCGACAGGACATACGCAGTATTTT. It encodes CASRGAATGHTQYF.